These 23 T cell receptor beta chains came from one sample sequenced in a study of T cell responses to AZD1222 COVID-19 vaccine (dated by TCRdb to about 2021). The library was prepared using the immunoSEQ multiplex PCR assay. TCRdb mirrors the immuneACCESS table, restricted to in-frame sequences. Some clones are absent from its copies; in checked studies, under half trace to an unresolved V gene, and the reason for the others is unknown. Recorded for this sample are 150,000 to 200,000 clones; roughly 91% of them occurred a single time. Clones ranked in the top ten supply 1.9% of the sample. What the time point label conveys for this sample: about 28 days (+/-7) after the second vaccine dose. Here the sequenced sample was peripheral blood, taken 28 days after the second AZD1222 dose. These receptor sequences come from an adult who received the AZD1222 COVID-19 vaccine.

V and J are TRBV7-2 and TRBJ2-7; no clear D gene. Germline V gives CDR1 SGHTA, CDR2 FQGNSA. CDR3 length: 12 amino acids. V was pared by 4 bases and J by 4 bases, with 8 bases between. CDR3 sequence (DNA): TGTGCCAGCAGCTCAGTCGTATACGAGCAGTACTTC. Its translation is CASSSVVYEQYF.

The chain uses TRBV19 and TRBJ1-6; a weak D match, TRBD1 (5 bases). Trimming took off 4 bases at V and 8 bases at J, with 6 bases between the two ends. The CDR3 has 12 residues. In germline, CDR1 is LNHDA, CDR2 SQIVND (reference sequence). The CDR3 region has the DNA TGTGCCAGTAGTAGGGGGGATTCACCCCTCCACTTT. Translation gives CASSRGDSPLHF. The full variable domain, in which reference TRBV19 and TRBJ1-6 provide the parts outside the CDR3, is DGGITQSPKYLFRKEGQNVTLSCEQNLNHDAMYWYRQDPGQGLRLIYYSQIVNDFQKGDIAEGYSVSREKKESFPLTVTSAQKNPTAFYLCASSRGDSPLHFGNGTRLTVT.

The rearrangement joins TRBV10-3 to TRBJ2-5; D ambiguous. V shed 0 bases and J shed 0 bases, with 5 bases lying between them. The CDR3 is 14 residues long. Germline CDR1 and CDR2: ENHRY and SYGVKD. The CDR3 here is CAISESGDQETQYF. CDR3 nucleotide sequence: TGTGCCATCAGTGAGTCTGGCGACCAAGAGACCCAGTACTTC.

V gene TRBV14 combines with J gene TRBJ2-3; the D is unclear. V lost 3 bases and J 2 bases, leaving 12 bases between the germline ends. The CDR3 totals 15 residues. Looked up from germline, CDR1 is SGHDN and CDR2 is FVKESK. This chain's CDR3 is CASSHVNNPTDTQYF. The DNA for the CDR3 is TGTGCCAGCAGCCATGTCAACAACCCCACAGATACGCAGTATTTT. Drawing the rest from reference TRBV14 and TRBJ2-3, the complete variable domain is EAGVTQFPSHSVIEKGQTVTLRCDPISGHDNLYWYRRVMGKEIKFLLHFVKESKQDESGMPNNRFLAERTGGTYSTLKVQPAELEDSGVYFCASSHVNNPTDTQYFGPGTRLTVL.

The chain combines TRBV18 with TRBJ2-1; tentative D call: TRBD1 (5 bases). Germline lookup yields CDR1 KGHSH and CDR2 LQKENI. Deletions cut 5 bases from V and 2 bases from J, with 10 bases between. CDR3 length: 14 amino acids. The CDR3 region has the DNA TGTGCCAGCTCAGCAGGGATCCCCTACAATGAGCAGTTCTTC. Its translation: CASSAGIPYNEQFF.

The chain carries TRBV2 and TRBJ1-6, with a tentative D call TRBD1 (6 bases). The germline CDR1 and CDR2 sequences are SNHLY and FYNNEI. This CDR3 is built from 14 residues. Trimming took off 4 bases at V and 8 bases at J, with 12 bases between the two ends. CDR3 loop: CASSGRDIYSPLHF. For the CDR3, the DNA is TGTGCCAGCAGTGGCCGGGACATTTATTCACCCCTCCACTTT.

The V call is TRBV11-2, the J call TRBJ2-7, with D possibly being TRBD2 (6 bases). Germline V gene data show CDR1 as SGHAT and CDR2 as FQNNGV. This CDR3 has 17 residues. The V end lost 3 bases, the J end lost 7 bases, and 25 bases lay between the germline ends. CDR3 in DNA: TGTGCCAGCAGCTTGCCCGGAGGGGCGCGCCGGGTTTGGGAGCAGTACTTC. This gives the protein CASSLPGGARRVWEQYF.

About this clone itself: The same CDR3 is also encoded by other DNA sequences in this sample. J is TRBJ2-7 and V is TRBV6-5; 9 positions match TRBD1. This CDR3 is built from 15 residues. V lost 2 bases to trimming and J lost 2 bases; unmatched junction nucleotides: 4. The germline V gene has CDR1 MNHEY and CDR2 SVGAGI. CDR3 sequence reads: CASSYRGQGTYEQYF. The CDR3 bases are TGTGCCAGCAGTTACCGGGGACAGGGTACCTACGAGCAGTACTTC.

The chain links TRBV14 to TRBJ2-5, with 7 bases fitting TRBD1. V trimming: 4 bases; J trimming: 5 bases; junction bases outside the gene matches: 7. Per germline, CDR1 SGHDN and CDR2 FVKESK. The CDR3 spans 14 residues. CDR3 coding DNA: TGTGCCAGCAGCCCGCGGACAGGTCAGGAGACCCAGTACTTC. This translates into CASSPRTGQETQYF.

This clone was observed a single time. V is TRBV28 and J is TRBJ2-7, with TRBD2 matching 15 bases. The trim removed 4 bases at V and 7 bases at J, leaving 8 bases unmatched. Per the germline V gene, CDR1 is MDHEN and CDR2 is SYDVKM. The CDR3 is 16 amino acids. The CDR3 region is CASSSRTSGRAREQYF. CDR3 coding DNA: TGTGCCAGCAGTTCAAGGACTAGCGGGAGGGCAAGGGAGCAGTACTTC. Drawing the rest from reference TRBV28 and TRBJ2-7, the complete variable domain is DVKVTQSSRYLVKRTGEKVFLECVQDMDHENMFWYRQDPGLGLRLIYFSYDVKMKEKGDIPEGYSVSREKKERFSLILESASTNQTSMYLCASSSRTSGRAREQYFGPGTRLTVT.

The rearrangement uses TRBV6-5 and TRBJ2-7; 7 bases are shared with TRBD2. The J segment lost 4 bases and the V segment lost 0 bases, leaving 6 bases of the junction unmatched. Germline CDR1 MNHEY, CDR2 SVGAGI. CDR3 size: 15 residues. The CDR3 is CASSYSSLAEYEQYF. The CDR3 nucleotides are TGTGCCAGCAGTTACTCTTCCCTAGCGGAATACGAGCAGTACTTC.

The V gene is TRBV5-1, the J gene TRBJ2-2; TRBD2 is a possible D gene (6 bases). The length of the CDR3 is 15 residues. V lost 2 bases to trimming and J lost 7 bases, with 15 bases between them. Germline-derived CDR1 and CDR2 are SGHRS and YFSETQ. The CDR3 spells CASSFRQGGDGELFF. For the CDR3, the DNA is TGCGCCAGCAGCTTTCGGCAGGGAGGTGACGGGGAGCTGTTTTTT.

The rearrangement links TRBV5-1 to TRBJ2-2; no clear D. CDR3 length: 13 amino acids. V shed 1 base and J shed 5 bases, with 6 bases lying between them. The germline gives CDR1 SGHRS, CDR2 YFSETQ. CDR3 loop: CASSLQETGELFF. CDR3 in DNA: TGCGCCAGCAGCTTGCAGGAAACCGGGGAGCTGTTTTTT. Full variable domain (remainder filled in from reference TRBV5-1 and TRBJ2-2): KAGVTQTPRYLIKTRGQQVTLSCSPISGHRSVSWYQQTPGQGLQFLFEYFSETQRNKGNFPGRFSGRQFSNSRSEMNVSTLELGDSALYLCASSLQETGELFFGEGSRLTVL.

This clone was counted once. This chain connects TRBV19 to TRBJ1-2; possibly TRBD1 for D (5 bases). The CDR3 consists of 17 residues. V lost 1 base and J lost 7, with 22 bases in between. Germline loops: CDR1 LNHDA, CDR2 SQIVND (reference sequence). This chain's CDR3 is CASSIGYSRPGPGGYTF. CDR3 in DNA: TGTGCCAGTAGTATAGGCTACTCCCGTCCGGGACCCGGTGGCTACACCTTC.

CDR3 nucleotide sequence: TGTGCCAGCAGACCCCGTTTCGGGGAGGGTAATTCACCCCTCCACTTT. Translated, it gives CASRPRFGEGNSPLHF. The genes are TRBV27 and TRBJ1-6; the D is unclear. The CDR3 consists of 16 residues. Germline-derived CDR1 and CDR2 are MNHEY and SMNVEV (reference sequence). Between the trimmed V and J ends, which lost 6 bases and 6 bases, there was a span of 18 bases.

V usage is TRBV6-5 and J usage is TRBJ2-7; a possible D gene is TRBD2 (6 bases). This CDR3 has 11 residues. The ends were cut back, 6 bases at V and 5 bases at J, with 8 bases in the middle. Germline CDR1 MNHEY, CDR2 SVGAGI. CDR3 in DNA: TGTGCCAGCAGGGGCGGGGACGAGCAGTACTTC. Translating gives CASRGGDEQYF.

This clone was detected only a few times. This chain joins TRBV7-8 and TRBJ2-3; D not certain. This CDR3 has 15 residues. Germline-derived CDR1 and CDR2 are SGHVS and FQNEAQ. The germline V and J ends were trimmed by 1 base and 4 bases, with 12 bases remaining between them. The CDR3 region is CASSLESSIADTQYF. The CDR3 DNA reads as TGTGCCAGCAGCTTAGAGTCTAGTATTGCAGATACGCAGTATTTT.

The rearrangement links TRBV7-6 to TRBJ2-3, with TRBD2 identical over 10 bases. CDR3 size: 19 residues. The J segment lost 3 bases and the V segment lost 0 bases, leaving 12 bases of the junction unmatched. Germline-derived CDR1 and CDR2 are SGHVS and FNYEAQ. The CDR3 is CASSLAGLAGVKGTDTQYF. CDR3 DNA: TGTGCCAGCAGCTTAGCGGGGCTAGCGGGAGTTAAGGGGACAGATACGCAGTATTTT.

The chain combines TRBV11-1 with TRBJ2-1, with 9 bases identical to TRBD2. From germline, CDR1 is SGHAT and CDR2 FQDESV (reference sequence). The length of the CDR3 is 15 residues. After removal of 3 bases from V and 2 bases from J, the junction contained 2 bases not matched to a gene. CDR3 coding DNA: TGTGCCAGCAGCTTTAGCGGGGGAGCCTACAATGAGCAGTTCTTC. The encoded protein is CASSFSGGAYNEQFF.

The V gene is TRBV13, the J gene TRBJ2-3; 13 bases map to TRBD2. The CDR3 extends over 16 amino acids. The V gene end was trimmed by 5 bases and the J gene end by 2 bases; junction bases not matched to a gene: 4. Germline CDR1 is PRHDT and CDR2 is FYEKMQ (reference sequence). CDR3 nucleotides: TGTGCCAGCAGCCCACTAGCGGGAGGGCTCACAGATACGCAGTATTTT. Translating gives CASSPLAGGLTDTQYF.

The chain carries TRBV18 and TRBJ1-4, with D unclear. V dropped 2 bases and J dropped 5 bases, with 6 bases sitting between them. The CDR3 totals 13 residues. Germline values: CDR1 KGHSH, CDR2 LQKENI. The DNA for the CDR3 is TGTGCCAGCTCACCAGGACGGAATGAAAAACTGTTTTTT. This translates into CASSPGRNEKLFF.

The CDR3: CASSQDLGVGPSYEQYF. The DNA of the CDR3 is TGCGCCAGCAGCCAAGATCTTGGAGTGGGTCCTTCCTACGAGCAGTACTTC. The V and J genes are TRBV4-3 and TRBJ2-7, with D uncertain. This CDR3 is 17 amino acids long. Trimming removed 0 bases at V and 1 base at J, with 16 bases between. Looked up from germline, CDR1 is LGHNA and CDR2 is YSLEER.

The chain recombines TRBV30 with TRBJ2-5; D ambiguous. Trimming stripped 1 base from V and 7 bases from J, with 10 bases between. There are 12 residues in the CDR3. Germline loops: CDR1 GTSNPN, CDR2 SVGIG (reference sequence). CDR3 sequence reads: CAWSGQNGTQYF. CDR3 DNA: TGTGCCTGGAGTGGACAAAATGGGACCCAGTACTTC.